This T cell receptor beta chain was sequenced during a study of cytomegalovirus exposure and HLA in healthy donors. Broader study findings: Testing in vitro showed three CMV-associated chains specific for CMV antigens. Cytomegalovirus association was listed for 150 to 200 TCR beta chains. Productive rates of about 87% or about 30% were seen for most TCR beta V segments in an earlier analysis.

Note on this clone: Its antigen is unidentified.

Donors in the study were healthy people who gave bone marrow. Trimming at V came to 1 base and at J to 11 bases, leaving 7 bases not matched to a gene. CDR3 length equals 13 residues. Germline loops: CDR1 SEHNR, CDR2 FQNEAQ (reference sequence). PCR amplification relied on 60 Vbeta primers (plus 13 Jbeta primers). The table came from immunoSEQ multiplex PCR; TCRdb's copy has only in-frame clones and leaves some out. The sample includes around 120,000 clones, 70% to 85% seen only once; the top ten take roughly 2.7%. Sequenced: PBMCs. This rearrangement joins TRBV7-9 to TRBJ1-1, with TRBD1 identical over 7 bases. The clonotype was recovered from a man in his forties or fifties in good health and CMV-seronegative. This CDR3 reads CASSLEGGRRAFF. The CDR3 DNA reads as TGTGCCAGCAGCTTAGAAGGGGGCCGGAGGGCTTTCTTT.